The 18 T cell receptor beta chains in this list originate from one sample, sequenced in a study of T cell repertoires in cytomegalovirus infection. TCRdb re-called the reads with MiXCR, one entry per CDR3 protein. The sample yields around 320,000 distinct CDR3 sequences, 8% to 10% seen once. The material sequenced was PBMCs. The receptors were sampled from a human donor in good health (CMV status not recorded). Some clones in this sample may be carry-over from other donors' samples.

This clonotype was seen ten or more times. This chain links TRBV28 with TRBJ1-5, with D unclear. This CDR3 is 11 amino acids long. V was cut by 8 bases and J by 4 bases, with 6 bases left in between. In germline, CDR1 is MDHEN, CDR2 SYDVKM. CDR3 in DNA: TGTGCCAGCCACACGAATCAGCCCCAGCATTTT. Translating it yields CASHTNQPQHF.

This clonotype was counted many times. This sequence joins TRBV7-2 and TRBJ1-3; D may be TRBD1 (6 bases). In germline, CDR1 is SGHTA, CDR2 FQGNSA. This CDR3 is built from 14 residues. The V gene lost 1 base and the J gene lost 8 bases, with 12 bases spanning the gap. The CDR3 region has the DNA TGTGCCAGCAGCTTAGGCCCAGGGGAGGACACCATATATTTT. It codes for CASSLGPGEDTIYF.

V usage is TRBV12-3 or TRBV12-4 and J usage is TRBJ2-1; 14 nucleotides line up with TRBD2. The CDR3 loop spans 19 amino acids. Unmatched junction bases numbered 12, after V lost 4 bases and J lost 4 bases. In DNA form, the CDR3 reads TGTGCCAGCAGTTCCAGACTAGCGGGAGGGCCGCCGCTATACAATGAGCAGTTCTTC. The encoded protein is CASSSRLAGGPPLYNEQFF.

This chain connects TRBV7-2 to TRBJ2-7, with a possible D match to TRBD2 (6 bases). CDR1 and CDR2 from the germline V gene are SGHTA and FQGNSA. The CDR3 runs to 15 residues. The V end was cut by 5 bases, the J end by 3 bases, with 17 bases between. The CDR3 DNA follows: TGTGCCAGCAGCACTACCGGGGACTCGCACTACGAGCAGTACTTC. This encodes CASSTTGDSHYEQYF.

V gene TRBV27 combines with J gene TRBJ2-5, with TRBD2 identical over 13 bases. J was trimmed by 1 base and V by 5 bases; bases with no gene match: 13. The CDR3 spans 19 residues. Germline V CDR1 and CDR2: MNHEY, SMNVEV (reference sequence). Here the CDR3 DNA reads TGTGCCAGCAGTCCCCCCGGGACTAGCGGGGAGGCGAGCCAAGAGACCCAGTACTTC. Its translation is CASSPPGTSGEASQETQYF.

This CDR3 is CASSLARQGSGNTIYF. In DNA, the CDR3 is TGTGCCAGCAGCTTAGCCCGGCAGGGATCTGGAAACACCATATATTTT. The chain employs TRBV11-2 and TRBJ1-3; possible D gene TRBD1, 5 bases. Germline values: CDR1 SGHAT, CDR2 FQNNGV. The CDR3 sequence is 16 residues long. The V and J ends lost 1 base and 1 base respectively, with 11 bases between them.

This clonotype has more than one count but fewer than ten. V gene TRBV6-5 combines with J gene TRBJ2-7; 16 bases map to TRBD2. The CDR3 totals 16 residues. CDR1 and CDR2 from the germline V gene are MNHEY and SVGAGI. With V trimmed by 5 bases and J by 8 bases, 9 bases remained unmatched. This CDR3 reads CASSPRPGLAGGKQYF. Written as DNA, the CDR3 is TGTGCCAGCAGTCCCCGACCGGGACTAGCGGGGGGGAAGCAGTACTTC.

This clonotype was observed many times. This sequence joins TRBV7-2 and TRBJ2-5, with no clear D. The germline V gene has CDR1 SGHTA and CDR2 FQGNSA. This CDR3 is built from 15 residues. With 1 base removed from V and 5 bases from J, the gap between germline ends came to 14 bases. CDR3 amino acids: CASSLEAAQEETQYF. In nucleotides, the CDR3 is TGTGCCAGCAGCTTAGAGGCGGCGCAGGAGGAGACCCAGTACTTC.

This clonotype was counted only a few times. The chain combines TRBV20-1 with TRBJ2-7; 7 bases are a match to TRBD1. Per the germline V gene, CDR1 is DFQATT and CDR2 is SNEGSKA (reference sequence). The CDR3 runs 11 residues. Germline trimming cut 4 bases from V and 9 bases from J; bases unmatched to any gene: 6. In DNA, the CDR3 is TGCAGTGCTACACAGGGGCAGGGGCAGTACTTC. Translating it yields CSATQGQGQYF.

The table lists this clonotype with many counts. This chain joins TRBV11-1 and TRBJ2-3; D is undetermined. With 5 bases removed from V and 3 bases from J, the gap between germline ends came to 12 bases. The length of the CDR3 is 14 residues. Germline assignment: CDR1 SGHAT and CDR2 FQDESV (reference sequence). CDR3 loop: CASSTAGPTDTQYF. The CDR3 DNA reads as TGTGCCAGCAGCACCGCCGGGCCGACAGATACGCAGTATTTT. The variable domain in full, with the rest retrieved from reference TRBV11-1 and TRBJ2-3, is EAEVAQSPRYKITEKSQAVAFWCDPISGHATLYWYRQILGQGPELLVQFQDESVVDDSQLPKDRFSAERLKGVDSTLKIQPAELGDSAMYLCASSTAGPTDTQYFGPGTRLTVL.

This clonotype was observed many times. The CDR3 nucleotides read TGTGCCAGCAGTTACCCGATTGGGGGCGTAAAATGGGGCACTGAAGCTTTCTTT. This sequence encodes CASSYPIGGVKWGTEAFF. This rearrangement joins TRBV6-2 or TRBV6-3 to TRBJ1-1; weak D call: TRBD1 (6 bases). The CDR3 runs to 18 residues. Trimming left V 2 bases short and J 4 bases short, with 23 bases between. Per germline, CDR1 MNHEY and CDR2 SVGEGT.

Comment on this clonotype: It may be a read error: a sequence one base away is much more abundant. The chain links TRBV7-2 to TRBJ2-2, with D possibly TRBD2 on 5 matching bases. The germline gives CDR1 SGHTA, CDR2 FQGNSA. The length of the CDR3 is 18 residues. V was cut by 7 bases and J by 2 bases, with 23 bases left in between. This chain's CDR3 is CASTPRGASLINTGELFF. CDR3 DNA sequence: TGTGCCAGCACTCCCCGGGGAGCGTCTCTCATAAACACCGGGGAGCTGTTTTTT.

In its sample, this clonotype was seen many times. DNA of the CDR3: TGTGCCAGCAGGGTGGGGACTAGCGGGTTTGGAGAGCAGTACTTC. It yields the protein CASRVGTSGFGEQYF. This sequence joins TRBV7-6 and TRBJ2-7; 12 positions agree with TRBD2. V lost 6 bases, J lost 7 bases, and 10 bases stayed unmatched. Germline CDR1 is SGHVS and CDR2 is FNYEAQ. This CDR3 is 15 amino acids long.

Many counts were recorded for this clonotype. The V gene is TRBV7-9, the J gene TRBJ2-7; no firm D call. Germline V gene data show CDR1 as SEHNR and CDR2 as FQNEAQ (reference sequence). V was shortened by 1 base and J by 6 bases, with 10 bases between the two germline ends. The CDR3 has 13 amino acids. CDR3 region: CASSLVPSPEQYF. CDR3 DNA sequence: TGTGCCAGCAGCTTAGTACCCTCCCCCGAGCAGTACTTC.

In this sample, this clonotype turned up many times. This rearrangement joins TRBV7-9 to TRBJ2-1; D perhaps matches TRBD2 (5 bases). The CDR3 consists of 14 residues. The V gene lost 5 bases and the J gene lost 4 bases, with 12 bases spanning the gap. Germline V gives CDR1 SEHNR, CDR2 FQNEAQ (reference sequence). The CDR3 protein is CASSRTSLYNEQFF. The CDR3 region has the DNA TGTGCCAGCAGCCGGACTTCCCTTTACAATGAGCAGTTCTTC.

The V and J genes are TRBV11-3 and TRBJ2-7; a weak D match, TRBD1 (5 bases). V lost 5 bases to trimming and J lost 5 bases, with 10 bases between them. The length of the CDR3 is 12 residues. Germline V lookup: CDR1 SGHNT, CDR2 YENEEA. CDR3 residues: CASSPGSDEQYF. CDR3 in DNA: TGTGCCAGCAGCCCAGGGTCAGACGAGCAGTACTTC.

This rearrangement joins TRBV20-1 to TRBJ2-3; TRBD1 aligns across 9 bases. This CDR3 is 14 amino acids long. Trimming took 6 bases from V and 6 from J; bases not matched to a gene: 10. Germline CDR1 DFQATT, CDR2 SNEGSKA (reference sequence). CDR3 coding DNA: TGCAGTGCCTTGGGACAGGGAAGATCTGATACGCAGTATTTT. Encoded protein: CSALGQGRSDTQYF.

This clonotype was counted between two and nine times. CDR3 bases: TGTGCCAGCAGCTTAGATCGGCGGGGGTCGTTTCGGGAGACCCAGTACTTC. Amino acids: CASSLDRRGSFRETQYF. This chain connects TRBV7-9 to TRBJ2-5; 7 nucleotides agree with TRBD2. This CDR3 has 17 residues. V was pared by 1 base and J by 5 bases, with 13 bases of the junction left unmatched. Looked up from germline, CDR1 is SEHNR and CDR2 is FQNEAQ (reference sequence).